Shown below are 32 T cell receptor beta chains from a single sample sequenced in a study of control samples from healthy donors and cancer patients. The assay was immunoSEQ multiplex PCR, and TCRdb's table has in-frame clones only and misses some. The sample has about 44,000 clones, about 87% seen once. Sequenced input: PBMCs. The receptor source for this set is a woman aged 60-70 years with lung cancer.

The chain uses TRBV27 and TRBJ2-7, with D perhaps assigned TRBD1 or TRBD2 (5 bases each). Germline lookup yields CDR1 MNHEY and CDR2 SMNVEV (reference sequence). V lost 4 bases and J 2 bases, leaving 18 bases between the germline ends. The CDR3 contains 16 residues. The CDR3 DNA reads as TGTGCCAGCAGTTCCTACCGGGACGGGGTCCCCTACGAGCAGTACTTC. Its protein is CASSSYRDGVPYEQYF.

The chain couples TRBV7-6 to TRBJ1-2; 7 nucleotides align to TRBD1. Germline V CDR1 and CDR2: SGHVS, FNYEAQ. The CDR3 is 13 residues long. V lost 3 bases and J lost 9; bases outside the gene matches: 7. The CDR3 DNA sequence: TGTGCCAGCAGCTTGTTTAGGGGGCTCAGCTACACCTTC. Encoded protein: CASSLFRGLSYTF.

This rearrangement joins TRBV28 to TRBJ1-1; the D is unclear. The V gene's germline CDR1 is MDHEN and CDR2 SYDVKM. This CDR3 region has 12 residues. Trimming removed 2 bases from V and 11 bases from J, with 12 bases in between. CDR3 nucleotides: TGTGCCAGCAGTTTAACAGCCCCTTGGGCTTTCTTT. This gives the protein CASSLTAPWAFF.

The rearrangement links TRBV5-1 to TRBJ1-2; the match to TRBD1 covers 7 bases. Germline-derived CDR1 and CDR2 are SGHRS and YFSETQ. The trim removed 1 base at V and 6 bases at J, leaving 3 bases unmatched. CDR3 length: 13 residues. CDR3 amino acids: CASSLSGGDGYTF. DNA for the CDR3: TGCGCCAGCAGCTTGTCAGGGGGAGATGGCTACACCTTC. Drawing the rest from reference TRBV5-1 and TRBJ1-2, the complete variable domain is KAGVTQTPRYLIKTRGQQVTLSCSPISGHRSVSWYQQTPGQGLQFLFEYFSETQRNKGNFPGRFSGRQFSNSRSEMNVSTLELGDSALYLCASSLSGGDGYTFGSGTRLTVV.

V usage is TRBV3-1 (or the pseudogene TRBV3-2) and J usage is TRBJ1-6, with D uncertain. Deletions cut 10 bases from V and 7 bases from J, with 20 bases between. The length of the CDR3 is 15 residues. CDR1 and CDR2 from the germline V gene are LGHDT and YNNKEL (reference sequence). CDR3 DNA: TGTGCCAAACCGGCACCAGCAGTCCGAAATTCACCCCTCCACTTT. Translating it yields CAKPAPAVRNSPLHF.

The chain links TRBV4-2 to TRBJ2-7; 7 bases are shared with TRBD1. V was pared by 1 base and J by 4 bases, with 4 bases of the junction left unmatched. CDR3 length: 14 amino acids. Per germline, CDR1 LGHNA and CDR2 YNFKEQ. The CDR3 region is CASSQVGQRYEQYF. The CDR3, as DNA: TGTGCCAGCAGCCAAGTGGGACAGAGATACGAGCAGTACTTC.

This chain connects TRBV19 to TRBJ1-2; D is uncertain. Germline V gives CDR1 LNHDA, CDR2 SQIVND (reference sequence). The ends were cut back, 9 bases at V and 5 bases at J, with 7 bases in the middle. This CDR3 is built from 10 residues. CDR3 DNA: TGTGCCAGCGAAAGATATGGCTACACCTTC. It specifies CASERYGYTF.

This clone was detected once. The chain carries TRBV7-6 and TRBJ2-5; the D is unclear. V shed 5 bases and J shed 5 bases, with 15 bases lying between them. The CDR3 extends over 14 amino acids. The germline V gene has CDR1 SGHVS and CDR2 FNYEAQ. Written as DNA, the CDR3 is TGTGCCAGCAGCCGGATAAACTACGGGGAGACCCAGTACTTC. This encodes CASSRINYGETQYF.

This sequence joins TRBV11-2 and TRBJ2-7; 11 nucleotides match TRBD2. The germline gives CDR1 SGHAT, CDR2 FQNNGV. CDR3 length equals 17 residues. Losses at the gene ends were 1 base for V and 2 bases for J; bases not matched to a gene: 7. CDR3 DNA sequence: TGTGCCAGCAGCTTAGCTCCTAGCGGGAGGATCACCTACGAGCAGTACTTC. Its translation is CASSLAPSGRITYEQYF.

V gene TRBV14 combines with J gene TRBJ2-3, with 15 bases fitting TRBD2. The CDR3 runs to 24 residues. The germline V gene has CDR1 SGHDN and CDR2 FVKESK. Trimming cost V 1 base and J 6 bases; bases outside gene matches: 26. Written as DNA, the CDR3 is TGTGCCAGCAGCCAAGGAGGGCAGGGACCGGGACTAGCGGGAGGTCACACCCTCGCCGATACGCAGTATTTT. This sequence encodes CASSQGGQGPGLAGGHTLADTQYF.

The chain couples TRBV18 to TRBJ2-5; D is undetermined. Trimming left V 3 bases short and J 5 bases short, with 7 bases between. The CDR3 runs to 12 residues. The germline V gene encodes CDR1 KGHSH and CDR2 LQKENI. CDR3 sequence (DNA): TGTGCCAGCTCACCCGTCAGGGAGACCCAGTACTTC. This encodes CASSPVRETQYF.

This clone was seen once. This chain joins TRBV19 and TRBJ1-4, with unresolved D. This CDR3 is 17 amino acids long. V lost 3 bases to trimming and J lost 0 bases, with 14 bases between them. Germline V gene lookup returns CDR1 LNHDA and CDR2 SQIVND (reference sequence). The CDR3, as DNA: TGTGCCAGTAGTATTAACCTGGGATTCGCAACTAATGAAAAACTGTTTTTT. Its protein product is CASSINLGFATNEKLFF. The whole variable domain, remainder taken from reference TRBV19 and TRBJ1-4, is DGGITQSPKYLFRKEGQNVTLSCEQNLNHDAMYWYRQDPGQGLRLIYYSQIVNDFQKGDIAEGYSVSREKKESFPLTVTSAQKNPTAFYLCASSINLGFATNEKLFFGSGTQLSVL.

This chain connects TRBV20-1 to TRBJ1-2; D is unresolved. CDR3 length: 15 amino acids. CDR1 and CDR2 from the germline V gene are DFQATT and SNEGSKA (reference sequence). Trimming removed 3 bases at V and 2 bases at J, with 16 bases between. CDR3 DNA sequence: TGCAGTGCTAGTTCAGTCCTCCCTGTCAACTATGGCTACACCTTC. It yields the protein CSASSVLPVNYGYTF.

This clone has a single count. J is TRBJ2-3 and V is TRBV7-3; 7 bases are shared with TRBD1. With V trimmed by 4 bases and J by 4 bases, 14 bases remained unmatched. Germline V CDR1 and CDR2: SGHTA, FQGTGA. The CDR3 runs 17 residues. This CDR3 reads CASSSAGQRGRPDTQYF. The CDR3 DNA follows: TGTGCCAGCAGCTCCGCCGGGCAAAGGGGGCGCCCAGATACGCAGTATTTT.

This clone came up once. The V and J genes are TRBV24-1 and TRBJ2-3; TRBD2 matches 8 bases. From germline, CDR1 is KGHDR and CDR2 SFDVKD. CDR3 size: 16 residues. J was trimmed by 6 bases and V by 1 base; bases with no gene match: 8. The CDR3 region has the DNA TGTGCCACCAGTGATTTTCAGCGGGAGAGTTCGGATACGCAGTATTTT. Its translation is CATSDFQRESSDTQYF.

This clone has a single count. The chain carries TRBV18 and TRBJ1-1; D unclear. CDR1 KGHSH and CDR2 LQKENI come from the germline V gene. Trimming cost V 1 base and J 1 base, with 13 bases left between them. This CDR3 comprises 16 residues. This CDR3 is CASSPQGVEENTEAFF. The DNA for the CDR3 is TGTGCCAGCTCACCACAAGGCGTGGAGGAGAACACTGAAGCTTTCTTT. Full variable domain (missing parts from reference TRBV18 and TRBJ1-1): NAGVMQNPRHLVRRRGQEARLRCSPMKGHSHVYWYRQLPEEGLKFMVYLQKENIIDESGMPKERFSAEFPKEGPSILRIQQVVRGDSAAYFCASSPQGVEENTEAFFGQGTRLTVV.

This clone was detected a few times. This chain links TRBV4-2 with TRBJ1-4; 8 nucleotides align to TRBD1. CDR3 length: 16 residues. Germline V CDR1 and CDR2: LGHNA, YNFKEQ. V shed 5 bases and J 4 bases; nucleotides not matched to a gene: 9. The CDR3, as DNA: TGTGCCAGCAGCGGAGTCGGACAGGGCGGTAATGAAAAACTGTTTTTT. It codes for CASSGVGQGGNEKLFF.

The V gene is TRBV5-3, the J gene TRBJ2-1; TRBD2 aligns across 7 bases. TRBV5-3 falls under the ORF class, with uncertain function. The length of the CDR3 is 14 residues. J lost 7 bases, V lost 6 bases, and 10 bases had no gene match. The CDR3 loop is CARTGGGRANEQFF. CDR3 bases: TGTGCCAGAACCGGAGGCGGGAGAGCAAATGAGCAGTTCTTC.

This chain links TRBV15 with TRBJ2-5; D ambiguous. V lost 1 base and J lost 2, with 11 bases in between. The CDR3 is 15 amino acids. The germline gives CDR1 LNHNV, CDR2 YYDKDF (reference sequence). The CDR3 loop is CATSRGAGSQETQYF. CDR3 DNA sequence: TGTGCCACCAGCAGAGGGGCTGGGTCTCAAGAGACCCAGTACTTC.

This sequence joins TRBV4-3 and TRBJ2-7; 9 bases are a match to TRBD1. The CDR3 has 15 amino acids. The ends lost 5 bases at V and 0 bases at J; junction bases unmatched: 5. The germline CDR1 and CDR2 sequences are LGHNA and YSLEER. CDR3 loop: CASSFDRGASYEQYF. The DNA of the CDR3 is TGCGCCAGCAGCTTTGACAGGGGGGCCTCCTACGAGCAGTACTTC.

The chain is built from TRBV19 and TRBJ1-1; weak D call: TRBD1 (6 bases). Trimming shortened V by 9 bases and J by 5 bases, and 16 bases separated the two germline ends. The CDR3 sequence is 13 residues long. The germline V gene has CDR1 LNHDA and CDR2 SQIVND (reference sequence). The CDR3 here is CASHSGGGTEAFF. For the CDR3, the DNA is TGTGCCAGCCACTCGGGGGGCGGAACTGAAGCTTTCTTT.

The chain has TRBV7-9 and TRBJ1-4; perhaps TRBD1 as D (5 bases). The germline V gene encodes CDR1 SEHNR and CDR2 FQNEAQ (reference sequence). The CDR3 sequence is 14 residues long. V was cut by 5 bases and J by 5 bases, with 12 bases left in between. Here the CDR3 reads CASSPGGGNEKLFF. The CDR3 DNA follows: TGTGCCAGCAGCCCCGGGGGAGGGAATGAAAAACTGTTTTTT.

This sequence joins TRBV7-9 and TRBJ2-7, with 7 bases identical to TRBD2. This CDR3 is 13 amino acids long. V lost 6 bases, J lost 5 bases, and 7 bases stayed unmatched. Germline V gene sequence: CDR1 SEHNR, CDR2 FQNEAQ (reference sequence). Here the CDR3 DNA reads TGTGCCAGCAGGGGGGGGGAGGGTGACGAGCAGTACTTC. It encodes CASRGGEGDEQYF.

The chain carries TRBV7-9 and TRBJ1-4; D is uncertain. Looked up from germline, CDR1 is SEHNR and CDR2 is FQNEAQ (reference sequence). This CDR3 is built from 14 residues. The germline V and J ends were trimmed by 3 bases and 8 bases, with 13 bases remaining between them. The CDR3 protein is CASSFSAGGEKLFF. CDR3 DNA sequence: TGTGCCAGCAGCTTCTCCGCAGGCGGGGAAAAACTGTTTTTT.

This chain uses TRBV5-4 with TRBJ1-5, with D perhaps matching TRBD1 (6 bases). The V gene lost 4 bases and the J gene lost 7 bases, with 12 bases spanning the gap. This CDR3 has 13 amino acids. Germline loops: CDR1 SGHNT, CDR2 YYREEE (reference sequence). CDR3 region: CASSPTGGQPQHF. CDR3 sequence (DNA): TGTGCCAGCAGCCCAACGGGGGGCCAGCCCCAGCATTTT.

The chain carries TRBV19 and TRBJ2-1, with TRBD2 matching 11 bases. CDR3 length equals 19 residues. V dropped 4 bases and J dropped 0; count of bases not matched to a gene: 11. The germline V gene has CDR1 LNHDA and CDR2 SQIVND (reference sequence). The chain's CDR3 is CASSSGTSGSPSSYNEQFF. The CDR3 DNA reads TGTGCCAGTAGTAGCGGGACTAGCGGTTCTCCGAGCTCCTACAATGAGCAGTTCTTC.

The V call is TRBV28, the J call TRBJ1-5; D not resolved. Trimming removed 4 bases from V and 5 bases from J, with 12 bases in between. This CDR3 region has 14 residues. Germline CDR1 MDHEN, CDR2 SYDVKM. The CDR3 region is CASSYRPEDQPQHF. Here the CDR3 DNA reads TGTGCCAGCAGTTACCGGCCGGAGGATCAGCCCCAGCATTTT.

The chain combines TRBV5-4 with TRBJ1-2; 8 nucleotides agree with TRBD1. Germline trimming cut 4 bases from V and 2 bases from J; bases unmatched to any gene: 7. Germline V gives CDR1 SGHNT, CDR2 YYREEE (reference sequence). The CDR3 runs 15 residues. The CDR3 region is CASSRDRGLNYGYTF. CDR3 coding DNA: TGTGCCAGCAGCCGAGACAGGGGTCTGAACTATGGCTACACCTTC.

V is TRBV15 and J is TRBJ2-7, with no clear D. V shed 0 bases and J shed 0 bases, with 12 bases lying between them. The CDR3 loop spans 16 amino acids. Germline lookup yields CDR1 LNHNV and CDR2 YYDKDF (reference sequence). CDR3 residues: CATSREAGPSSYEQYF. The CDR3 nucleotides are TGTGCCACCAGCAGAGAAGCCGGGCCTAGCTCCTACGAGCAGTACTTC.

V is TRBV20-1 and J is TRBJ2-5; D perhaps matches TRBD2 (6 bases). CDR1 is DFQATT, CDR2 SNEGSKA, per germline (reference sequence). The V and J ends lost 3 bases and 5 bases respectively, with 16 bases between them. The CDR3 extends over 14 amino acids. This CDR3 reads CSASDYSGGETQYF. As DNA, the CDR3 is TGCAGTGCTAGTGACTACAGTGGGGGGGAGACCCAGTACTTC.

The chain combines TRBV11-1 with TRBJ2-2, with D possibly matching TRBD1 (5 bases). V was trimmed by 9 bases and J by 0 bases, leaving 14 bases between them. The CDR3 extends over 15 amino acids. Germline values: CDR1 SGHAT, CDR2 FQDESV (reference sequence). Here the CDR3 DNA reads TGTGCCAGTACTTTCAGCAGGGCGAACACCGGGGAGCTGTTTTTT. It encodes CASTFSRANTGELFF.

DNA for the CDR3: TGTGCCAGCAGCCTTTGGACTAGCCCCATACTACTCCAAGAGACCCAGTACTTC. This gives the protein CASSLWTSPILLQETQYF. This chain connects TRBV11-2 to TRBJ2-5, with TRBD2 identical over 8 bases. The CDR3 contains 18 residues. Germline V gene lookup returns CDR1 SGHAT and CDR2 FQNNGV. Germline trimming cut 5 bases from V and 1 base from J; bases unmatched to any gene: 15.